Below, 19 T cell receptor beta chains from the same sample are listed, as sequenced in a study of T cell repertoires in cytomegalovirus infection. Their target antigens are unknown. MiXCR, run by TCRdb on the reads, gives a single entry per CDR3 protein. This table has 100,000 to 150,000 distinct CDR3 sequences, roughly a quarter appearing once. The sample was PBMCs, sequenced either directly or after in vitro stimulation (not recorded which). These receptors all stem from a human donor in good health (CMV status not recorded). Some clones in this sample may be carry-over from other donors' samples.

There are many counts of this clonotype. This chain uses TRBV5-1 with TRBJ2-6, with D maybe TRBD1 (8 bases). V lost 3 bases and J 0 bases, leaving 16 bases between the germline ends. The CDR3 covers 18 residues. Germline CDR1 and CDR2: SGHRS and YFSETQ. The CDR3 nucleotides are TGCGCCAGCAGCTCGGGGGGACAGGCCTCCTCTGGGGCCAACGTCCTGACTTTC. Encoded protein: CASSSGGQASSGANVLTF.

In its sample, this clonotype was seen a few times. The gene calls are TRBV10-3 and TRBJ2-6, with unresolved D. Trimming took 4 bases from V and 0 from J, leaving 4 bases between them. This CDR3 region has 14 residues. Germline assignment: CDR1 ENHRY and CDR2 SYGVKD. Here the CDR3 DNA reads TGTGCCATCAGTGCCAGCTCTGGGGCCAACGTCCTGACTTTC. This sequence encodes CAISASSGANVLTF.

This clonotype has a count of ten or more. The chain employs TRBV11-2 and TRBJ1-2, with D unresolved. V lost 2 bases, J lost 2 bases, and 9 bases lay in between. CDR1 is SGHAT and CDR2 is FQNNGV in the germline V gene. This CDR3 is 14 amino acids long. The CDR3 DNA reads TGTGCCAGCAGCTTAAATGCAGCCAACTATGGCTACACCTTC. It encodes CASSLNAANYGYTF.

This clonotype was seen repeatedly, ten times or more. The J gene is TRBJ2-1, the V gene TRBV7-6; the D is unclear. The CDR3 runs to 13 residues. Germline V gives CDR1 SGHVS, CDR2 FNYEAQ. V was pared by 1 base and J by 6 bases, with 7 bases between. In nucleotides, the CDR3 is TGTGCCAGCAGCTTAGTTCAGGCCAATGAGCAGTTCTTC. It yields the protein CASSLVQANEQFF.

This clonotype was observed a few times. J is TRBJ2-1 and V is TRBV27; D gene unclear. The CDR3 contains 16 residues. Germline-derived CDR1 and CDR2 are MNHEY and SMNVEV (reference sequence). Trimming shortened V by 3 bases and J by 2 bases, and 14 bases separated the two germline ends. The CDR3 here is CASSFFTRAPYNEQFF. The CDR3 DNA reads TGTGCCAGCAGTTTCTTTACTCGCGCTCCCTACAATGAGCAGTTCTTC.

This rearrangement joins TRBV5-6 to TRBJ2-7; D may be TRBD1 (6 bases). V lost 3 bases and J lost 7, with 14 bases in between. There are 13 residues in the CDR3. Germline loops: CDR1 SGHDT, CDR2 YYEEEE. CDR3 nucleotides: TGTGCCAGCAGCTCGGACAGCTACGGGGAGCAGTACGTC. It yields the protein CASSSDSYGEQYV.

DNA of the CDR3: TGTGCCAGCAGTTTCCCTGGGGGAGGGCCCTACGAGCAGTACTTC. It specifies CASSFPGGGPYEQYF. The genes are TRBV28 and TRBJ2-7; 7 positions match TRBD2. The germline CDR1 and CDR2 sequences are MDHEN and SYDVKM. The V gene end was trimmed by 3 bases and the J gene end by 2 bases; junction bases not matched to a gene: 7. This CDR3 comprises 15 residues. Supplemented by reference TRBV28 and TRBJ2-7, the full variable domain reads DVKVTQSSRYLVKRTGEKVFLECVQDMDHENMFWYRQDPGLGLRLIYFSYDVKMKEKGDIPEGYSVSREKKERFSLILESASTNQTSMYLCASSFPGGGPYEQYFGPGTRLTVT.

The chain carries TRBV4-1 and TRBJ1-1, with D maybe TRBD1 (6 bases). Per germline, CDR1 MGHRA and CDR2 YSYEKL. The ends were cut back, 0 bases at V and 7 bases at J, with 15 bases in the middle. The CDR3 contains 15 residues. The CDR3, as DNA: TGCGCCAGCAGCCAAGATCATTGGGGGCTAGGTGAAGCTTTCTTT. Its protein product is CASSQDHWGLGEAFF.

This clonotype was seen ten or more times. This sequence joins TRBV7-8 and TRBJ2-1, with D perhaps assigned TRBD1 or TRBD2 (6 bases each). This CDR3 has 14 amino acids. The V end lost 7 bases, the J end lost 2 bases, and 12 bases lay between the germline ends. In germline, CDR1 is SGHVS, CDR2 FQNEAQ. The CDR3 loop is CASTTRGAYNEQFF. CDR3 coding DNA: TGTGCCAGCACCACTAGGGGGGCCTACAATGAGCAGTTCTTC.

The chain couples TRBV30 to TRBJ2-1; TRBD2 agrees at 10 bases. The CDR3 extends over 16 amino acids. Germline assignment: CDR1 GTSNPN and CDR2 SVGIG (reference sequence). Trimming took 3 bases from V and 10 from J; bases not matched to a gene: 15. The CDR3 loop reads CAWSPGRLAGEGEQFF. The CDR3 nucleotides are TGTGCCTGGAGCCCGGGGCGGCTAGCGGGAGAAGGAGAGCAGTTCTTC.

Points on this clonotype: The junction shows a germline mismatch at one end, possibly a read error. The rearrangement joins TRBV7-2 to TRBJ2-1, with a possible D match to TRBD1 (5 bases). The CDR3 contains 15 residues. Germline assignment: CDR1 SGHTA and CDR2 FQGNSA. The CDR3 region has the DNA TGTGCCAGCAGCTCCGACACCACAGGTTACAATGAGCAATTCTTC. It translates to CASSSDTTGYNEQFF.

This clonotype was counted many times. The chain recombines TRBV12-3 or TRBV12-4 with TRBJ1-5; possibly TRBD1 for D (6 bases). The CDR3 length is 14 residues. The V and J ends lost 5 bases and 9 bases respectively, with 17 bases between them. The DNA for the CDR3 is TGTGCCAGCAGTCGAATGACAGGTCCAGGGCCCCAGCATTTT. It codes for CASSRMTGPGPQHF.

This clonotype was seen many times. CDR3 loop: CSVFQVMNTEAFF. The DNA for the CDR3 is TGCAGCGTTTTCCAGGTCATGAACACTGAAGCTTTCTTT. The chain has TRBV29-1 and TRBJ1-1; D not certain. In germline, CDR1 is SQVTM, CDR2 ANQGSEA. With 5 bases removed from V and 0 bases from J, the gap between germline ends came to 10 bases. The CDR3 loop spans 13 amino acids.

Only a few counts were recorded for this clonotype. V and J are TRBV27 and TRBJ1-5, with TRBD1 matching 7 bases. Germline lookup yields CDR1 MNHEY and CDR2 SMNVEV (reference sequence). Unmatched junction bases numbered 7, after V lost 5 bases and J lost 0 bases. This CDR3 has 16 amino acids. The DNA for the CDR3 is TGTGCCAGCAGTCGGGAGGGGGCGCTTAGCAATCAGCCCCAGCATTTT. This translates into CASSREGALSNQPQHF.

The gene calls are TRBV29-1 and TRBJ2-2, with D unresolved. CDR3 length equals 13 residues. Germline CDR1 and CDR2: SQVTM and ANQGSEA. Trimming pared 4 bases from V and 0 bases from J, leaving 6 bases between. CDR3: CSVGVANTGELFF. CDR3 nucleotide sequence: TGCAGCGTTGGGGTCGCGAACACCGGGGAGCTGTTTTTT.

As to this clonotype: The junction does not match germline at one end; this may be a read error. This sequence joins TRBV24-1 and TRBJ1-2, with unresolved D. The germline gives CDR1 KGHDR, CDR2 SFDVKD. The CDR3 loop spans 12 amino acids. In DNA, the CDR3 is TGTGCCACCTGTGATCGTGAGTCGAGAGCTAACTTC. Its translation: CATCDRESRANF.

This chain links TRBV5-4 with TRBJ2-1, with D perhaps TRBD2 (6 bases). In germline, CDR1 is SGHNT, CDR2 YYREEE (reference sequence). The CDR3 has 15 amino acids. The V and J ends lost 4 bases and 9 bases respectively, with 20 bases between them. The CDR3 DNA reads TGTGCCAGCAGCCAACAGCGGGCCCGAGGAGGTGAGCAGTTCTTC. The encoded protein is CASSQQRARGGEQFF.

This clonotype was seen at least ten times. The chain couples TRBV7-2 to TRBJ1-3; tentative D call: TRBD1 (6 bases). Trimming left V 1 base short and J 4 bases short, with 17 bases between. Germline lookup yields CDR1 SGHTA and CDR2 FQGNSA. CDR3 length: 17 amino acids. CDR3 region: CASSLVLRGAGGNTIYF. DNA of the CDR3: TGTGCCAGCAGCTTAGTCTTGCGGGGGGCGGGGGGAAACACCATATATTTT.

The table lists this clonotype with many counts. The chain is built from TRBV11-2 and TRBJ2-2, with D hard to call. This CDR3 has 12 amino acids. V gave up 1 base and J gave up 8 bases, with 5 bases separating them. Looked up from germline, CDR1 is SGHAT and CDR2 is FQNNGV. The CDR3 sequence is CASSLGVGELFF. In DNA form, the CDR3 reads TGTGCCAGCAGCTTAGGTGTGGGGGAGCTGTTTTTT.